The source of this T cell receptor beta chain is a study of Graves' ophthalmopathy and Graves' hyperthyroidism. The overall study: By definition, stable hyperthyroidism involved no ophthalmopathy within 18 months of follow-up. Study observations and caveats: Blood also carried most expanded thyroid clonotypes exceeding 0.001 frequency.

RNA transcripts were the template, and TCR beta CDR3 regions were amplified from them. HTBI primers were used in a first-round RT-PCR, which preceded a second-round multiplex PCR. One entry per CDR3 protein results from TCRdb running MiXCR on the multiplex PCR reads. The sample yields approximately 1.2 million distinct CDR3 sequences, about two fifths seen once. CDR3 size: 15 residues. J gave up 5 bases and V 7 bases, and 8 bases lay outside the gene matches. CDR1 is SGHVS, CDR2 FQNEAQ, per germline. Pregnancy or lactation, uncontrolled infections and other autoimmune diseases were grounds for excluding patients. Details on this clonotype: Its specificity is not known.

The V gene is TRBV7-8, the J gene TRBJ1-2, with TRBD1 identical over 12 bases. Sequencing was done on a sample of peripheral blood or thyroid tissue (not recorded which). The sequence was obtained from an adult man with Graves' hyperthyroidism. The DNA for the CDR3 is TGTGCCAGCAAACTAGCGGGACAGGGGGCGTATGGCTACACCTTC. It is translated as CASKLAGQGAYGYTF. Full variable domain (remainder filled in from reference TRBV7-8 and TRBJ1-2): GAGVSQSPRYKVAKRGQDVALRCDPISGHVSLFWYQQALGQGPEFLTYFQNEAQLDKSGLPSDRFFAERPEGSVSTLKIQRTQQEDSAVYLCASKLAGQGAYGYTFGSGTRLTVV.